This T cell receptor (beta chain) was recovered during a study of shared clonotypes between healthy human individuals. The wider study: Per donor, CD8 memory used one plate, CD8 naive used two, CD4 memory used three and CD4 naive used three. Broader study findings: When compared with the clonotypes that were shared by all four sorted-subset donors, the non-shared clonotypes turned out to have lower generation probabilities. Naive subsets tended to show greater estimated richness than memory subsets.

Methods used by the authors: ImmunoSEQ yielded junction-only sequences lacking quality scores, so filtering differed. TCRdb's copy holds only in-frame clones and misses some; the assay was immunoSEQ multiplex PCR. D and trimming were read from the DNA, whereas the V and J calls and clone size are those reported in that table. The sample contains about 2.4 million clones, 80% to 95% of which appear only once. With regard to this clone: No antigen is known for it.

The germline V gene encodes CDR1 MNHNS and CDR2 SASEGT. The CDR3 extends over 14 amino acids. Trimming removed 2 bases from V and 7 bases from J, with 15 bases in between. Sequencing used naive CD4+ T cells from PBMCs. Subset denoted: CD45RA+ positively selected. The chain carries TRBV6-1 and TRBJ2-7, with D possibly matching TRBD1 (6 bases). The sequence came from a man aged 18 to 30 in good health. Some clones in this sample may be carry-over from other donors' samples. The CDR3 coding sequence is TGTGCCAGCAGTGAATCTCCGGGACATGAAGAGCAGTACTTC. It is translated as CASSESPGHEEQYF.